A selection of T cell receptor beta chains follows, all from one sample in a study of cytomegalovirus exposure and HLA in healthy donors. The repertoire was sequenced with immunoSEQ multiplex PCR; TCRdb's copy has only in-frame clones and lacks some. Of under 200,000 clones in the sample, over 75% were seen once. The sequenced sample consisted of PBMCs. These receptors came from a woman aged 45-65 years in good health and CMV-seropositive. CDR3s include the opening cysteine and the closing phenylalanine or tryptophan. Fields, in order: V gene, D gene, J gene, CDR3 protein. A D gene is named only where the DNA matches it firmly.

TRBV5-4	NA	TRBJ1-4	CASSRYGTRGEKLFF
TRBV9	NA	TRBJ2-1	CASSSRDLKINEQFF
TRBV28	NA	TRBJ2-1	CASESGSNEQFF
TRBV9	TRBD2	TRBJ2-5	CASSVTSLSPETQYF
TRBV19	NA	TRBJ2-3	CASSIMSVSTDTQYF
TRBV6-4	NA	TRBJ2-1	CASSHGGPYNEQFF
TRBV7-3	NA	TRBJ2-3	CASSSSRPDTQYF
TRBV6-5	TRBD1	TRBJ1-2	CASSYPNRGLYGYTF
TRBV6-1	TRBD2	TRBJ2-2	CASYTGGNTGELFF
TRBV15	TRBD2	TRBJ2-3	CATSRDAGAQYF